This T cell receptor beta chain was sequenced for a study of blood T cell repertoires in COVID-19. Study-level background: In each case, the material was cDNA or gDNA derived from T cells, B-cell-depleted T cells, or PBMCs.

Assay used: immunoSEQ multiplex PCR; TCRdb lists only in-frame clones, some missing. The sample has approximately 200,000 clones, 70% to 85% seen once. Those enrolled, adults aged about 18 to 89 years, came from around 25 US areas. Participant-reported clinical history was the basis for cohort assignment. V lost 4 bases and J lost 6, with 15 bases in between. Germline V gene data show CDR1 as SGHAT and CDR2 as FQDESV (reference sequence). This CDR3 spans 14 amino acids. The sequence came from a woman aged 40 to 50 with acute COVID-19. The chain recombines TRBV11-1 with TRBJ1-2; D is unresolved. The sequenced material came from PBMCs or T cells enriched from blood (not recorded which). This CDR3 is CASSSSLVLNGYTF. For the CDR3, the DNA is TGTGCCAGCAGCTCCTCCCTAGTTCTCAATGGCTACACCTTC.